Shown below are 25 T cell receptor beta chains from a single sample sequenced in a study of T cells in Graves' hyperthyroidism and ophthalmopathy (dated by TCRdb to 2018 to 2020). The library relied on multiplex PCR. The instrument given in TCRdb is Illumina HiSeq 2000. Amplification of TCR beta CDR3 regions was carried out from RNA transcripts. For the first round of RT-PCR on the TCR CDR3, the HTBI primer set was used together with the Qiagen OneStep RT-PCR kit. TCRdb applied fastp at Q25 and MiXCR to the public reads, then kept only in-frame beta chains. Records with the same CDR3 protein are collapsed into one entry carrying the most frequent genes and DNA. Here the sample has about 160,000 distinct CDR3 sequences; about 9.4% occur a single time. Roughly a fifth of the sample is held by the ten biggest clonotypes. The sequencing input was blood. These receptor sequences come from a woman aged 18-29 years with Graves' hyperthyroidism that later progressed to Graves' ophthalmopathy.

This clonotype came up many times. The chain carries TRBV20-1 and TRBJ1-1; TRBD1 is a possible D gene (6 bases). Trimming shortened V by 3 bases and J by 4 bases, and 15 bases separated the two germline ends. This CDR3 contains 14 residues. The germline CDR1 and CDR2 sequences are DFQATT and SNEGSKA (reference sequence). CDR3 nucleotides: TGCAGTGCTAGTCCGGGACACCTTTCCACTGAAGCTTTCTTT. This sequence encodes CSASPGHLSTEAFF.

This clonotype was seen many times. The chain recombines TRBV29-1 with TRBJ2-3; TRBD2 matches 11 bases. Germline loops: CDR1 SQVTM, CDR2 ANQGSEA. Trimming at V came to 1 base and at J to 7 bases, leaving 4 bases not matched to a gene. This CDR3 is 14 amino acids long. The CDR3 spells CSVEGLAGSYTQYF. DNA of the CDR3: TGCAGCGTTGAAGGACTAGCGGGGTCTTATACGCAGTATTTT.

This chain connects TRBV5-1 to TRBJ2-7; 7 positions agree with TRBD1. With 4 bases clipped from V and 1 base from J, the junction kept 5 bases outside the gene matches. Germline V lookup: CDR1 SGHRS, CDR2 YFSETQ. CDR3 size: 14 residues. The CDR3 nucleotides are TGCGCCAGCAGCGGGTGGGACAGATCCTACGAGCAGTACTTC. Its translation: CASSGWDRSYEQYF.

This clonotype has a handful of counts. It may be a read error: a sequence one base away is much more abundant. The V and J genes are TRBV6-2 or TRBV6-3 and TRBJ2-3; D remains unclear. Trimming shortened V by 5 bases and J by 0 bases, and 6 bases separated the two germline ends. Per germline, CDR1 MNHEY and CDR2 SVGEGT. The CDR3 spans 13 residues. CDR3 coding DNA: TGTGCCAGCAGTGCCATTAGCACAGATACGCAGTATTTT. Protein: CASSAISTDTQYF.

Only one count was recorded for this clonotype. Given a much more abundant clone one base away, this may be a read error. The chain combines TRBV7-9 with TRBJ1-6, with D perhaps matching TRBD1 (5 bases). Between the trimmed V and J ends, which lost 5 bases and 6 bases, there was a span of 11 bases. The germline CDR1 and CDR2 sequences are SEHNR and FQNEAQ (reference sequence). This CDR3 is built from 14 residues. The CDR3 sequence: CASSVDTPNSPLHF. The DNA of the CDR3 is TGTGCCAGCAGCGTGGACACACCTAATTCACCCCTCCACTTT.

This chain links TRBV10-3 with TRBJ2-3; D remains unclear. The CDR3 consists of 16 residues. Germline-derived CDR1 and CDR2 are ENHRY and SYGVKD. V was clipped by 10 bases and J by 0 bases, with 20 bases between them. CDR3 protein: CATLPGVAESTDTQYF. The CDR3 bases are TGTGCCACCCTTCCGGGTGTGGCAGAGAGCACAGATACGCAGTATTTT.

This clonotype has more than one count but fewer than ten. This chain joins TRBV5-6 and TRBJ1-2, with 9 bases lining up with TRBD1. CDR1 is SGHDT and CDR2 is YYEEEE in the germline V gene. J gave up 8 bases and V 6 bases, and 14 bases lay outside the gene matches. The CDR3 runs to 15 residues. CDR3 nucleotide sequence: TGTGCCAGCACCGTTTTTCGGACAGGGGATCGGGGCTACACCTTC. Amino acids: CASTVFRTGDRGYTF.

Worth noting for this clonotype: The germline gene is not matched at one end of the junction; a read error may be the cause. The genes are TRBV7-3 and TRBJ2-3, with 7 bases that match TRBD1. This CDR3 has 15 amino acids. CDR1 SGHTA and CDR2 FQGTGA come from the germline V gene. This CDR3 reads CASSLTGTDTDTQYF. CDR3 nucleotide sequence: TGTGCCAGCAGCCTAACCGGGACAGACACAGATACGCAGTATTTT.

This clonotype was picked up many times. The rearrangement uses TRBV30 and TRBJ1-5; unclear D gene. Trimming cost V 3 bases and J 6 bases, with 12 bases left between them. CDR1 and CDR2 from the germline V gene are GTSNPN and SVGIG (reference sequence). CDR3 length: 13 residues. The CDR3 region is CAWSEGFGQPQHF. CDR3 nucleotides: TGTGCCTGGAGCGAAGGCTTTGGTCAGCCCCAGCATTTT.

In this sample, this clonotype turned up many times. The rearrangement uses TRBV12-3 or TRBV12-4 and TRBJ2-7; TRBD2 agrees at 8 bases. With 3 bases clipped from V and 3 bases from J, the junction kept 7 bases outside the gene matches. This CDR3 is built from 15 residues. The CDR3 loop reads CASSFGSGNIYEQYF. The CDR3 nucleotides read TGTGCCAGCAGTTTTGGTAGCGGGAATATCTACGAGCAGTACTTC.

This clonotype was recorded at least ten times. V usage is TRBV3-1 and J usage is TRBJ1-1; the D is unclear. Trimming pared 1 base from V and 1 base from J, leaving 4 bases between. The CDR3 sequence is 13 residues long. From germline, CDR1 is LGHDT and CDR2 YNNKEL (reference sequence). The CDR3 loop is CASSQGGNTEAFF. The CDR3, as DNA: TGTGCCAGCAGCCAAGGAGGGAACACTGAAGCTTTCTTT.

This clonotype came up a few times. The chain recombines TRBV11-2 with TRBJ2-3; D could derive from TRBD1 or TRBD2 (5 bases each). CDR1 SGHAT and CDR2 FQNNGV come from the germline V gene. V was pared by 3 bases and J by 2 bases, with 21 bases between. The CDR3 spans 18 residues. The CDR3 DNA sequence: TGTGCCAGCAGCTTCCCTCTAGGGACGGGGTTTGTCACAGATACGCAGTATTTT. It yields the protein CASSFPLGTGFVTDTQYF. Complete variable domain (other parts from reference TRBV11-2 and TRBJ2-3): EAGVAQSPRYKIIEKRQSVAFWCNPISGHATLYWYQQILGQGPKLLIQFQNNGVVDDSQLPKDRFSAERLKGVDSTLKIQPAKLEDSAVYLCASSFPLGTGFVTDTQYFGPGTRLTVL.

This clonotype was recorded at least ten times. The chain employs TRBV6-1 and TRBJ1-1, with D perhaps TRBD1 (6 bases). Trimming removed 5 bases at V and 3 bases at J, with 16 bases between. CDR1 is MNHNS and CDR2 is SASEGT in the germline V gene. The CDR3 contains 15 residues. CDR3 DNA: TGTGCCAGCAGTCTAAATACAGGGACCTACACTGAAGCTTTCTTT. Amino acids: CASSLNTGTYTEAFF.

J is TRBJ2-3 and V is TRBV6-1, with D possibly being TRBD2 (6 bases). Trimming cost V 4 bases and J 1 base, with 12 bases left between them. The germline V gene has CDR1 MNHNS and CDR2 SASEGT. CDR3 length equals 15 residues. The CDR3 region is CASSAWDSRTDTQYF. Written as DNA, the CDR3 is TGTGCCAGCAGTGCCTGGGACTCCCGCACAGATACGCAGTATTTT.

This clonotype came up many times. The genes are TRBV6-2 or TRBV6-3 and TRBJ1-5; the D is unclear. The CDR3 sequence is 13 residues long. The germline CDR1 and CDR2 sequences are MNHEY and SVGEGT. The ends were cut back, 2 bases at V and 14 bases at J, with 16 bases in the middle. CDR3 sequence reads: CASSYGVRPIKHF. The CDR3 DNA reads TGTGCCAGCAGTTACGGGGTTCGCCCAATTAAGCATTTT.

This clonotype was counted at least ten times. The chain recombines TRBV11-1 with TRBJ1-1; D gene unclear. The CDR3 extends over 14 amino acids. Germline V lookup: CDR1 SGHAT, CDR2 FQDESV (reference sequence). V gave up 5 bases and J gave up 4 bases, with 14 bases separating them. The CDR3 region is CASSQRWGGTEAFF. In DNA form, the CDR3 reads TGTGCCAGCAGCCAGCGATGGGGAGGCACTGAAGCTTTCTTT.

This clonotype was picked up many times. The V and J genes are TRBV18 and TRBJ2-7; no firm D call. CDR3 length: 15 amino acids. Germline lookup yields CDR1 KGHSH and CDR2 LQKENI. The V and J ends lost 1 base and 2 bases respectively, with 12 bases between them. This chain's CDR3 is CASSPRVQSAYEQYF. CDR3 sequence (DNA): TGTGCCAGCTCACCACGAGTACAGTCTGCCTACGAGCAGTACTTC. The full variable domain, rest sourced from reference TRBV18 and TRBJ2-7, is NAGVMQNPRHLVRRRGQEARLRCSPMKGHSHVYWYRQLPEEGLKFMVYLQKENIIDESGMPKERFSAEFPKEGPSILRIQQVVRGDSAAYFCASSPRVQSAYEQYFGPGTRLTVT.

Ten or more counts support this clonotype. The rearrangement links TRBV5-1 to TRBJ2-7; 8 nucleotides match TRBD1. The V segment lost 0 bases and the J segment 7 bases; nucleotides outside the gene matches: 9. Germline CDR1 is SGHRS and CDR2 is YFSETQ. The CDR3 has 15 residues. CDR3 nucleotide sequence: TGCGCCAGCAGCTTGGCCGGCCAGGGGGCGATTGAGCAGTACTTC. This translates into CASSLAGQGAIEQYF.

This clonotype was seen a handful of times. The rearrangement links TRBV11-3 to TRBJ1-4; 10 bases fit TRBD1. There are 15 residues in the CDR3. Germline V lookup: CDR1 SGHNT, CDR2 YENEEA. V dropped 8 bases and J dropped 6; count of bases not matched to a gene: 9. The CDR3 nucleotides are TGTGCCAGCGCCGGGACAGGGGATTTTGATGAAAAACTGTTTTTT. The encoded protein is CASAGTGDFDEKLFF.

At least ten counts were recorded for this clonotype. The J gene is TRBJ1-2, the V gene TRBV5-1, with D perhaps matching TRBD1 (6 bases). In germline, CDR1 is SGHRS, CDR2 YFSETQ. The CDR3 consists of 18 residues. The V and J ends lost 2 bases and 4 bases respectively, with 24 bases between them. As DNA, the CDR3 is TGCGCCAGCAGCTTCTACTCGCGGACAGCCCTTGTAGGCTATGGCTACACCTTC. Translating gives CASSFYSRTALVGYGYTF.

Ten or more counts support this clonotype. The chain is built from TRBV20-1 and TRBJ1-1, with 7 nucleotides matching TRBD1. J was trimmed by 6 bases and V by 5 bases; bases with no gene match: 15. In germline, CDR1 is DFQATT, CDR2 SNEGSKA (reference sequence). This CDR3 contains 15 residues. The CDR3 nucleotides are TGCAGTGCTTATCCCAAAACAGGGGTAACGGCTGAAGCTTTCTTT. Translating it yields CSAYPKTGVTAEAFF.

This clonotype was recorded many times. The chain links TRBV11-3 to TRBJ2-2; D is ambiguous. Trimming shortened V by 1 base and J by 0 bases, and 9 bases separated the two germline ends. Germline values: CDR1 SGHNT, CDR2 YENEEA. The CDR3 has 16 amino acids. The CDR3, as DNA: TGTGCCAGCAGCTTAGGTGTCAGCCCGAACACCGGGGAGCTGTTTTTT. Residues: CASSLGVSPNTGELFF.

There are many counts of this clonotype. V usage is TRBV7-9 and J usage is TRBJ1-1; TRBD1 aligns across 10 bases. The germline CDR1 and CDR2 sequences are SEHNR and FQNEAQ (reference sequence). The CDR3 has 16 residues. Germline trimming cut 5 bases from V and 4 bases from J; bases unmatched to any gene: 10. This CDR3 reads CASSPRQGARVTEAFF. The CDR3 DNA is TGTGCCAGCAGCCCACGACAGGGGGCTAGGGTCACTGAAGCTTTCTTT.

This clonotype was seen ten or more times. This chain connects TRBV12-3 or TRBV12-4 to TRBJ1-6, with 10 positions matching TRBD1. This CDR3 has 15 amino acids. V trimming: 7 bases; J trimming: 9 bases; junction bases outside the gene matches: 9. The CDR3 loop is CASTVDRGIGSPLHF. DNA of the CDR3: TGTGCCAGCACCGTGGACAGGGGGATCGGTTCACCCCTCCACTTT.

This clonotype was recorded a few times. The chain employs TRBV5-4 and TRBJ1-1; D is uncertain. V gave up 3 bases and J gave up 2 bases, with 14 bases separating them. CDR1 is SGHNT and CDR2 is YYREEE in the germline V gene (reference sequence). This CDR3 is built from 15 residues. For the CDR3, the DNA is TGTGCCAGCAGCTCCCCCATTCTTCACAACACTGAAGCTTTCTTT. As protein: CASSSPILHNTEAFF.